Included here is one T cell receptor (beta chain) sequence, with context. Its matching antigen is unknown. The data stem from a study of shared clonotypes between healthy human individuals. Study outcomes and limitations: There were few donors, and this limited the genetic and exposure-history diversity represented. Clonotypes not shared had lower generation probabilities than those common to all four donors.

Using immunoSEQ multiplex PCR, the repertoire was profiled, and TCRdb retains in-frame clones only, with some absent. The profile shows 2,500,000 or so clones, 93% of them singletons. Germline V gene data show CDR1 as MGHRA and CDR2 as YSYEKL. The CDR3 has 16 residues. Trimming cost V 1 base and J 3 bases, with 13 bases left between them. Sequenced material: naive CD4+ T cells from PBMCs. Stated subset: CD45RA+ positively selected. This TCR came from a man between 18 and 35 years old in good health. Some clones in this sample may be carry-over from other donors' samples. The chain has TRBV4-1 and TRBJ1-5; no firm D call. CDR3 sequence reads: CASSQASSGFNQPQHF. The CDR3 DNA is TGCGCCAGCAGCCAAGCCTCCTCGGGTTTCAATCAGCCCCAGCATTTT.